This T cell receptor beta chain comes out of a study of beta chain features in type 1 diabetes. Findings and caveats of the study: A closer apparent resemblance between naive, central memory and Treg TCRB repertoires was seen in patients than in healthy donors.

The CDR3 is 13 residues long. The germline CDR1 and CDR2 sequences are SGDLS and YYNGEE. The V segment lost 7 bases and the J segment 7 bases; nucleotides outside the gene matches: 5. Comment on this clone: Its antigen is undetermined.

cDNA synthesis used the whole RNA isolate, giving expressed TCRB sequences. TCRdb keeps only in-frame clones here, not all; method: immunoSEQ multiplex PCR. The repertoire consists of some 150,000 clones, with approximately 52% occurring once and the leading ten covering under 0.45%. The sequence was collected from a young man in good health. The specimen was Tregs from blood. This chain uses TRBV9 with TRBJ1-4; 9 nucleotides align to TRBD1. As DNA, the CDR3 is TGTGCCAGCTCGGACAGGGGTCTTGAAAAACTGTTTTTT. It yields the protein CASSDRGLEKLFF.